This T cell receptor (beta chain) was recovered during a study of technical replicates of blood from a handful of donors. The V and J ends lost 0 bases and 6 bases, in that order; junction bases with no gene match: 20. The CDR3 has 20 amino acids. Germline V gene sequence: CDR1 LGHNA, CDR2 YSLEER. Sequencing was performed with immunoSEQ multiplex PCR; in TCRdb, only in-frame clones are kept and a portion is missing. The sample contains tens of thousands of clones, 96% of which appear only once. Material: T cells isolated from PBMCs. The sequence was collected from a human donor in good health. V and J are TRBV4-3 and TRBJ1-1; 9 bases map to TRBD1. In DNA form, the CDR3 reads TGCGCCAGCAGCCAAGATTATTTACGCGGGACAGGGTATATGAGTTCTGAAGCTTTCTTT. Translating gives CASSQDYLRGTGYMSSEAFF.